This T cell receptor (beta chain) was retrieved from a study of long-term antiretroviral therapy in people with HIV. Overall study findings and caveats: Clones with expansion before ART led the repertoire at all time points. The study found narrower CDR3 length ranges in HIV repertoires than in controls.

The germline gives CDR1 SNHLY, CDR2 FYNNEI. The CDR3 is 12 amino acids. V was pared by 7 bases and J by 7 bases, with 10 bases between. Remarks on this clone: The antigen is undetermined.

Investigators performed immunoSEQ version v3.0 at survey level. Per-sample sequencing targets were roughly 40,000-50,000 T-cell genomes. Libraries were prepared by immunoSEQ multiplex PCR; TCRdb keeps only in-frame clonotypes and omits some of them. The table shows some 16,000 clones, with just over 90% occurring only once. The V and J genes are TRBV2 and TRBJ1-4, with D hard to call. Sequencing was performed on unsorted PBMCs, taken 0.6 years after starting antiretroviral therapy. This clonotype was obtained from a middle-aged woman with HIV. This CDR3 is CASTPPGEKLFF. DNA of the CDR3: TGTGCCAGCACCCCCCCGGGTGAAAAACTGTTTTTT.